This is a list of T cell receptor beta chains from one sample in a study of blood T cell repertoires in COVID-19. The data were produced by immunoSEQ multiplex PCR, yet TCRdb's version contains in-frame clones alone and is incomplete. The table has 450,000 to 500,000 clones, 70% to 90% seen once. The sequenced material came from peripheral blood. The receptors stem from a human donor in a cohort sampled during active COVID-19. Each CDR3 is given with its conserved first and last residue. Each record gives: clone size, D gene, CDR3 length, V gene, J gene, CDR3 protein, CDR3 DNA. A D gene is named only where the DNA matches it firmly. Rows give clone size only sometimes, using once, few, many, or a class for an expanded clone.

clone size: .
D gene: .
CDR3 length: 15
V gene: TRBV24-1
J gene: TRBJ2-5
CDR3 protein: CATSGRQDLQETQYF
CDR3 DNA: TGTGCCACCAGTGGACGACAGGACCTCCAAGAGACCCAGTACTTC

clone size: .
D gene: .
CDR3 length: 15
V gene: TRBV25-1
J gene: TRBJ1-1
CDR3 protein: CASEVVGIMNTEAFF
CDR3 DNA: TGTGCCAGCGAAGTAGTCGGGATCATGAACACTGAAGCTTTCTTT

clone size: .
D gene: .
CDR3 length: 16
V gene: TRBV4-1
J gene: TRBJ1-2
CDR3 protein: CASSQVWPPPNYGYTF
CDR3 DNA: TGCGCCAGCAGCCAAGTTTGGCCTCCCCCTAACTATGGCTACACCTTC

clone size: .
D gene: TRBD2
CDR3 length: 15
V gene: TRBV3-1/TRBV3-2
J gene: TRBJ2-1
CDR3 protein: CASSHHSLAGLPPFF
CDR3 DNA: TGTGCCAGCAGCCACCACTCCCTAGCGGGACTTCCCCCGTTCTTC

clone size: .
D gene: TRBD1
CDR3 length: 15
V gene: TRBV6-2/TRBV6-3
J gene: TRBJ1-2
CDR3 protein: CASSYGGQGHYGYTF
CDR3 DNA: TGTGCCAGCAGTTATGGCGGACAGGGCCACTATGGCTACACCTTC

clone size: .
D gene: .
CDR3 length: 13
V gene: TRBV6-5
J gene: TRBJ2-1
CDR3 protein: CASCLTGGGEQFF
CDR3 DNA: TGTGCCAGCTGCCTTACAGGGGGGGGTGAGCAGTTCTTC

clone size: .
D gene: .
CDR3 length: 13
V gene: TRBV4-3
J gene: TRBJ2-1
CDR3 protein: CASSQQRSDEQFF
CDR3 DNA: TGCGCCAGCAGCCAACAACGATCGGATGAGCAGTTCTTC

clone size: .
D gene: TRBD2
CDR3 length: 17
V gene: TRBV9
J gene: TRBJ2-1
CDR3 protein: CASSVVLAGGIFGEQFF
CDR3 DNA: TGTGCCAGCAGCGTAGTGTTAGCGGGAGGAATCTTCGGTGAGCAGTTCTTC

clone size: .
D gene: .
CDR3 length: 12
V gene: TRBV30
J gene: TRBJ2-7
CDR3 protein: CAWKGSSYEQYF
CDR3 DNA: TGTGCCTGGAAGGGGTCCTCCTACGAGCAGTACTTC

clone size: .
D gene: .
CDR3 length: 14
V gene: TRBV7-8
J gene: TRBJ2-7
CDR3 protein: CASSLVKLRGEQYF
CDR3 DNA: TGTGCCAGCAGCTTAGTTAAGCTTAGGGGCGAGCAGTACTTC

clone size: .
D gene: .
CDR3 length: 14
V gene: TRBV5-1
J gene: TRBJ1-2
CDR3 protein: CASSFVGASNGYTF
CDR3 DNA: TGCGCCAGCAGCTTCGTGGGGGCTTCAAATGGCTACACCTTC

clone size: .
D gene: TRBD2
CDR3 length: 16
V gene: TRBV5-1
J gene: TRBJ2-2
CDR3 protein: CASTKISGRDTGELFF
CDR3 DNA: TGCGCCAGCACCAAAATTAGCGGGAGAGACACCGGGGAGCTGTTTTTT

clone size: .
D gene: .
CDR3 length: 15
V gene: TRBV19
J gene: TRBJ1-1
CDR3 protein: CASTLQGAMDTEAFF
CDR3 DNA: TGTGCCAGTACTCTGCAAGGGGCAATGGACACTGAAGCTTTCTTT

clone size: .
D gene: TRBD2
CDR3 length: 20
V gene: TRBV27
J gene: TRBJ2-1
CDR3 protein: CASSFSAVYQGLAGGGEQFF
CDR3 DNA: TGTGCCAGCAGTTTCAGTGCTGTCTACCAGGGACTAGCGGGAGGAGGGGAGCAGTTCTTC

clone size: .
D gene: TRBD1
CDR3 length: 12
V gene: TRBV19
J gene: TRBJ1-1
CDR3 protein: CASSPSTGPAFF
CDR3 DNA: TGTGCCAGTAGTCCATCGACAGGGCCAGCTTTCTTT

clone size: .
D gene: TRBD1
CDR3 length: 17
V gene: TRBV19
J gene: TRBJ1-2
CDR3 protein: CASSSPGQGSLGYGYTF
CDR3 DNA: TGTGCCAGTAGTTCACCGGGACAGGGTTCGTTAGGCTATGGCTACACCTTC

clone size: .
D gene: .
CDR3 length: 12
V gene: TRBV5-6
J gene: TRBJ2-5
CDR3 protein: CASSGDWGTQYF
CDR3 DNA: TGTGCCAGCAGCGGGGACTGGGGGACCCAGTACTTC

clone size: .
D gene: TRBD1
CDR3 length: 17
V gene: TRBV11-3
J gene: TRBJ2-2
CDR3 protein: CASSTRGTGVGTGELFF
CDR3 DNA: TGTGCCAGCAGCACGAGGGGGACAGGGGTTGGCACCGGGGAGCTGTTTTTT

clone size: .
D gene: .
CDR3 length: 15
V gene: TRBV27
J gene: TRBJ1-6
CDR3 protein: CASSLGRVGNSPLHF
CDR3 DNA: TGTGCCAGCAGTTTAGGGAGGGTTGGAAATTCACCCCTCCACTTT

clone size: .
D gene: .
CDR3 length: 15
V gene: TRBV6-6
J gene: TRBJ1-1
CDR3 protein: CASSYGMNRATEAFF
CDR3 DNA: TGTGCCAGCAGTTACGGGATGAACAGGGCCACTGAAGCTTTCTTT

clone size: few
D gene: .
CDR3 length: 14
V gene: TRBV9
J gene: TRBJ1-3
CDR3 protein: CASSVRGDGNTIYF
CDR3 DNA: TGTGCCAGCAGCGTAAGGGGCGACGGAAACACCATATATTTT

clone size: .
D gene: TRBD1
CDR3 length: 15
V gene: TRBV11-2
J gene: TRBJ2-3
CDR3 protein: CASSRQGSGTDTQYF
CDR3 DNA: TGTGCCAGCAGCCGACAGGGGTCAGGCACAGATACGCAGTATTTT

clone size: once
D gene: TRBD2
CDR3 length: 16
V gene: TRBV13
J gene: TRBJ2-1
CDR3 protein: CASTIRASGTNNEQFF
CDR3 DNA: TGTGCCAGCACCATAAGGGCTAGCGGGACAAACAATGAGCAGTTCTTC

clone size: once
D gene: TRBD2
CDR3 length: 14
V gene: TRBV7-9
J gene: TRBJ2-7
CDR3 protein: CASSLGLVTDEQYF
CDR3 DNA: TGTGCCAGCAGCTTGGGACTAGTGACGGACGAGCAGTACTTC

clone size: .
D gene: .
CDR3 length: 14
V gene: TRBV18
J gene: TRBJ1-2
CDR3 protein: CASSIKEISYGYTF
CDR3 DNA: TGTGCCAGCTCAATTAAGGAGATCAGCTATGGCTACACCTTC

clone size: .
D gene: TRBD2
CDR3 length: 15
V gene: TRBV19
J gene: TRBJ2-3
CDR3 protein: CASSILSGRADTQYF
CDR3 DNA: TGTGCCAGTAGTATCCTCTCTGGGAGGGCAGATACGCAGTATTTT

clone size: .
D gene: .
CDR3 length: 14
V gene: TRBV7-2
J gene: TRBJ2-5
CDR3 protein: CASSLVYYQETQYF
CDR3 DNA: TGTGCCAGCAGCTTGGTCTATTACCAAGAGACCCAGTACTTC

clone size: .
D gene: TRBD2
CDR3 length: 17
V gene: TRBV10-3
J gene: TRBJ2-3
CDR3 protein: CATGSGTSGRSTDTQYF
CDR3 DNA: TGTGCCACGGGATCCGGGACTAGCGGGAGGAGCACAGATACGCAGTATTTT

clone size: .
D gene: TRBD1
CDR3 length: 15
V gene: TRBV19
J gene: TRBJ1-5
CDR3 protein: CASRDRGVGNQPQHF
CDR3 DNA: TGTGCCAGTCGGGACAGGGGGGTCGGCAATCAGCCCCAGCATTTT

clone size: .
D gene: TRBD1
CDR3 length: 14
V gene: TRBV3-1/TRBV3-2
J gene: TRBJ2-5
CDR3 protein: CASSQGDSQETQYF
CDR3 DNA: TGTGCCAGCAGCCAAGGGGACAGCCAAGAGACCCAGTACTTC

clone size: .
D gene: .
CDR3 length: 13
V gene: TRBV3-1/TRBV3-2
J gene: TRBJ2-3
CDR3 protein: CASSQQSTDTQYF
CDR3 DNA: TGTGCCAGCAGCCAACAAAGCACAGATACGCAGTATTTT

clone size: .
D gene: .
CDR3 length: 14
V gene: TRBV11-2
J gene: TRBJ2-7
CDR3 protein: CASSLGRDTYEQYF
CDR3 DNA: TGTGCCAGCAGCTTAGGACGGGATACCTACGAGCAGTACTTC

clone size: .
D gene: TRBD1
CDR3 length: 11
V gene: TRBV20-1
J gene: TRBJ2-1
CDR3 protein: CSAQGADEQFF
CDR3 DNA: TGCAGTGCCCAGGGGGCAGATGAGCAGTTCTTC

clone size: .
D gene: TRBD1
CDR3 length: 14
V gene: TRBV7-9
J gene: TRBJ1-3
CDR3 protein: CASTGTDSGNTIYF
CDR3 DNA: TGTGCCAGCACCGGGACAGATTCTGGAAACACCATATATTTT

clone size: .
D gene: TRBD1
CDR3 length: 14
V gene: TRBV28
J gene: TRBJ2-7
CDR3 protein: CASRGGQGGYEQYF
CDR3 DNA: TGTGCCAGCAGGGGAGGACAGGGAGGCTACGAGCAGTACTTC

clone size: .
D gene: TRBD2
CDR3 length: 16
V gene: TRBV5-1
J gene: TRBJ2-5
CDR3 protein: CASSAILAGVQETQYF
CDR3 DNA: TGCGCCAGCAGCGCAATTCTAGCGGGGGTTCAAGAGACCCAGTACTTC

clone size: .
D gene: .
CDR3 length: 14
V gene: TRBV19
J gene: TRBJ1-3
CDR3 protein: CASRAPGLRNTIYF
CDR3 DNA: TGTGCCAGTCGAGCTCCGGGATTAAGAAACACCATATATTTT